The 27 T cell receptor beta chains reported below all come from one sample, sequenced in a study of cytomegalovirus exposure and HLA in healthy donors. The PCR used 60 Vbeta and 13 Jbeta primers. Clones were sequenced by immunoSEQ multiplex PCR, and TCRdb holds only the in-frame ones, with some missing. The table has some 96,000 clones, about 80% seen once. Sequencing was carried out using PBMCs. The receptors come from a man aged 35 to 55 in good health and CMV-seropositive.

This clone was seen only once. The CDR3 DNA follows: TGTGCCACCGGACAGGATTACAATTCACCCCTCCACTTT. It specifies CATGQDYNSPLHF. This sequence joins TRBV2 and TRBJ1-6, with 7 positions matching TRBD1. This CDR3 has 13 residues. J gave up 7 bases and V 10 bases, and 7 bases lay outside the gene matches. Looked up from germline, CDR1 is SNHLY and CDR2 is FYNNEI.

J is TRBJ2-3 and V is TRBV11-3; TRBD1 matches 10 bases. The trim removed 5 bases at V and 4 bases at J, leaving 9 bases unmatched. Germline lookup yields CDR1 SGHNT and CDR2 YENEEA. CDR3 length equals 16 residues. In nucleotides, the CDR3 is TGTGCCAGCAGCCGAGCGACAGGGGGCGGCGCAGATACGCAGTATTTT. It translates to CASSRATGGGADTQYF.

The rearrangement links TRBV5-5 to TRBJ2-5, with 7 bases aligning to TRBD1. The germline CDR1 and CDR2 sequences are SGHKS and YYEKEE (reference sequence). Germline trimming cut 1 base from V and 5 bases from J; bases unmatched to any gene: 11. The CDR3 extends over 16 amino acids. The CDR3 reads CASSLSLTGLGETQYF. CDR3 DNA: TGTGCCAGCAGCTTGTCCCTGACAGGGCTCGGGGAGACCCAGTACTTC.

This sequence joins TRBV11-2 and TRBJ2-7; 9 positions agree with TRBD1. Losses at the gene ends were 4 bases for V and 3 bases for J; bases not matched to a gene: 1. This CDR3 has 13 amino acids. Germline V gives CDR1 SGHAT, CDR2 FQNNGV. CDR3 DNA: TGTGCCAGCAGCTACAGGGGGCTCTACGAGCAGTACTTC. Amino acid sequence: CASSYRGLYEQYF.

The CDR3 is CASSPTGGPDTQYF. The CDR3 DNA is TGTGCCAGCAGCCCGACAGGGGGTCCAGATACGCAGTATTTT. This chain connects TRBV7-9 to TRBJ2-3; 9 bases line up with TRBD1. Germline CDR1 reads SEHNR; CDR2 reads FQNEAQ (reference sequence). Trimming took 5 bases from V and 4 from J; bases not matched to a gene: 4. The length of the CDR3 is 14 residues.

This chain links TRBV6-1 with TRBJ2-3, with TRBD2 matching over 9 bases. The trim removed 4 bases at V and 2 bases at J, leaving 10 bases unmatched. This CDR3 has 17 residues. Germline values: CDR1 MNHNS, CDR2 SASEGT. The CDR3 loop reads CASSATSGGSFTDTQYF. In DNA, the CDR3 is TGTGCCAGCAGTGCGACTAGCGGAGGGTCTTTCACAGATACGCAGTATTTT.

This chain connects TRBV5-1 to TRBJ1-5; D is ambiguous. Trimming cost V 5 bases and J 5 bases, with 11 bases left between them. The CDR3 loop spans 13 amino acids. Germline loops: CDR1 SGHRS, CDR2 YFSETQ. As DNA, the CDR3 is TGCGCCAGCAGGGAGTGGGGAGATCAGCCCCAGCATTTT. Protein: CASREWGDQPQHF.

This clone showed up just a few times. As DNA, the CDR3 is TGTGCCAGCAGCCCCCCGGGACTAGCGGGTAACTCTGGGGCCAACGTCCTGACTTTC. Its protein is CASSPPGLAGNSGANVLTF. V usage is TRBV5-4 and J usage is TRBJ2-6; TRBD2 aligns across 12 bases. The CDR3 runs to 19 residues. V shed 4 bases and J 0 bases; nucleotides not matched to a gene: 8. CDR1 is SGHNT and CDR2 is YYREEE in the germline V gene (reference sequence).

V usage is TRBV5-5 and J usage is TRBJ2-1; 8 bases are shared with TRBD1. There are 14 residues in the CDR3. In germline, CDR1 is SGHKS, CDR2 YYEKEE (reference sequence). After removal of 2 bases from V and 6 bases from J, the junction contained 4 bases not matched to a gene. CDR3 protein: CASSFFGQGNEQFF. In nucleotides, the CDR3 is TGTGCCAGCAGCTTCTTTGGACAGGGCAATGAGCAGTTCTTC.

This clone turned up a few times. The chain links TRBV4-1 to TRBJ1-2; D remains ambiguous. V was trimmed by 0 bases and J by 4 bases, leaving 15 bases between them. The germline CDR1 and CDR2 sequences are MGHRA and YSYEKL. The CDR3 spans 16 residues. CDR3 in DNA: TGCGCCAGCAGCCAAGAAGAGGGATTCGCGGGCTATGGCTACACCTTC. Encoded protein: CASSQEEGFAGYGYTF.

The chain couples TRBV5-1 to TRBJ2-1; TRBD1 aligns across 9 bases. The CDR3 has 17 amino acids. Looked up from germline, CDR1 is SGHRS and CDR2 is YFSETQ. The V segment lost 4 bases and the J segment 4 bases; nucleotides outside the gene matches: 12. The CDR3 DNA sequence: TGCGCCAGCAGCCAGGGGACAGGGATTTTTACGTACAATGAGCAGTTCTTC. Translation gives CASSQGTGIFTYNEQFF.

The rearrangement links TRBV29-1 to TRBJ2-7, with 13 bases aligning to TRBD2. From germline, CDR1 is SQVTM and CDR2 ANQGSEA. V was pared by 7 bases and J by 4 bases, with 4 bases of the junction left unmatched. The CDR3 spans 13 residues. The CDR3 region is CSAGLAGRYEQYF. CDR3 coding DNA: TGCAGCGCGGGACTAGCGGGGCGTTACGAGCAGTACTTC.

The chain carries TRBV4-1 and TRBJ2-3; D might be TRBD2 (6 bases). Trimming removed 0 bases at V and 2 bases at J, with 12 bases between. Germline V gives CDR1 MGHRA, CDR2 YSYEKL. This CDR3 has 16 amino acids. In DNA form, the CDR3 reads TGCGCCAGCAGCCAAGAAATAGCGGATACCACAGATACGCAGTATTTT. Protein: CASSQEIADTTDTQYF.

CDR3 nucleotide sequence: TGTGCCAGCAGTACTCGGGCGGCCGGCGAAGACCGGGGGGCCTACGAGCAGTACTTC. Protein product: CASSTRAAGEDRGAYEQYF. The chain employs TRBV28 and TRBJ2-7; 7 bases fit TRBD2. The CDR3 runs 19 residues. V lost 5 bases to trimming and J lost 2 bases; unmatched junction nucleotides: 21. Germline V lookup: CDR1 MDHEN, CDR2 SYDVKM.

DNA of the CDR3: TGTGCCAGCAGTGCCCAAGGGACAGGGGGCGCTTTCTCCCAAGAGACCCAGTACTTC. It specifies CASSAQGTGGAFSQETQYF. The chain is built from TRBV2 and TRBJ2-5, with TRBD1 matching 12 bases. This CDR3 spans 19 amino acids. The germline CDR1 and CDR2 sequences are SNHLY and FYNNEI. Trimming took 4 bases from V and 1 from J; bases not matched to a gene: 13.

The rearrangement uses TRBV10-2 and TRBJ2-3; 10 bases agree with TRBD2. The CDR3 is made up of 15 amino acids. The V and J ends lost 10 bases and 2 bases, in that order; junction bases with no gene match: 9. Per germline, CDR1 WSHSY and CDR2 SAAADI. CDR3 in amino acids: CATCPSGGPTDTQYF. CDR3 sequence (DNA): TGCGCCACCTGCCCTAGCGGGGGTCCCACAGATACGCAGTATTTT.

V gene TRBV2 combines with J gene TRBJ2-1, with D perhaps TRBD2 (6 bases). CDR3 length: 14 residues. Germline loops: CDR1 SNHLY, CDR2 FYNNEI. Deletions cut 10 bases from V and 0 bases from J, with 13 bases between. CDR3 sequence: CATAGTVSYNEQFF. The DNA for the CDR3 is TGTGCCACCGCCGGGACTGTCTCCTACAATGAGCAGTTCTTC.

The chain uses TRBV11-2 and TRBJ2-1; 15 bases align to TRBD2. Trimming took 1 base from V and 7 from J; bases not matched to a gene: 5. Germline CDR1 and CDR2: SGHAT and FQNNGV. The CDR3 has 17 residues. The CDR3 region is CASSLGTSGRAGNEQFF. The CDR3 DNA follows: TGTGCCAGCAGCTTAGGGACTAGCGGGAGGGCCGGGAATGAGCAGTTCTTC.

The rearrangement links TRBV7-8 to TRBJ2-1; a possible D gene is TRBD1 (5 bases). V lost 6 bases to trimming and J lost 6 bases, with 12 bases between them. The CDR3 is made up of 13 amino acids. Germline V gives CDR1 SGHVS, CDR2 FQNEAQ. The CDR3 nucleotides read TGTGCCAGCAGTCGCTGGGGCGGCAATGAGCAGTTCTTC. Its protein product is CASSRWGGNEQFF.

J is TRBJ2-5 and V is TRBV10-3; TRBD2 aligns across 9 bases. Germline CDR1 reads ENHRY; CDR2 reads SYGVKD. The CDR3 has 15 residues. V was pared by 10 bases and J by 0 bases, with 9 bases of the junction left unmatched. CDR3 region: CATSSAGGNQETQYF. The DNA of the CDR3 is TGTGCCACCAGCAGCGCGGGGGGGAACCAAGAGACCCAGTACTTC.

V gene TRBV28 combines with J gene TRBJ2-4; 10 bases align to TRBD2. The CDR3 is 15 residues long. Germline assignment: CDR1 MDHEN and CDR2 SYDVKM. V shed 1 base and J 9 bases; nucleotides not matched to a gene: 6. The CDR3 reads CASSLLGTSESIQYF. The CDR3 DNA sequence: TGTGCCAGCAGTTTATTGGGGACTAGCGAGAGCATTCAGTACTTC.

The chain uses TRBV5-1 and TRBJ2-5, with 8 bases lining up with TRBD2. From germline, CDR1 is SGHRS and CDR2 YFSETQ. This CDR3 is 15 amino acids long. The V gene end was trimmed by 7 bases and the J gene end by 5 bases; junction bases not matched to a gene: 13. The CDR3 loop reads CASHPFVAGSETQYF. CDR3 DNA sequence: TGCGCCAGCCACCCCTTTGTAGCGGGGAGTGAGACCCAGTACTTC. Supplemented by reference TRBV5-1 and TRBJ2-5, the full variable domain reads KAGVTQTPRYLIKTRGQQVTLSCSPISGHRSVSWYQQTPGQGLQFLFEYFSETQRNKGNFPGRFSGRQFSNSRSEMNVSTLELGDSALYLCASHPFVAGSETQYFGPGTRLLVL.

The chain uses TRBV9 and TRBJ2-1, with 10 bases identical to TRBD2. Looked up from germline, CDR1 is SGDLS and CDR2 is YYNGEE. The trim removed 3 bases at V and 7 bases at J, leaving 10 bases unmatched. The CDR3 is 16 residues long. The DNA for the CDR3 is TGTGCCAGCAGCGAGAGCGGGAGGGCCGATAGGAATGAGCAGTTCTTC. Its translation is CASSESGRADRNEQFF.

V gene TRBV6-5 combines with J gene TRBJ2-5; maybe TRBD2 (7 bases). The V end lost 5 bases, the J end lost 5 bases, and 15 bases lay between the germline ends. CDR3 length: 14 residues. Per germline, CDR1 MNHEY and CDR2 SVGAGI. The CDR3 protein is CASSPQGREETQYF. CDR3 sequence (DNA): TGTGCCAGCAGTCCCCAGGGGAGGGAGGAGACCCAGTACTTC.

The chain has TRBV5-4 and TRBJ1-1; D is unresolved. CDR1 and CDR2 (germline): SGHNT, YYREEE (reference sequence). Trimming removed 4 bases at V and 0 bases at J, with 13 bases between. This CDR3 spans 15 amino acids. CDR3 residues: CASSHRRGLNTEAFF. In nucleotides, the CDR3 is TGTGCCAGCAGCCATCGCCGGGGTTTGAACACTGAAGCTTTCTTT.

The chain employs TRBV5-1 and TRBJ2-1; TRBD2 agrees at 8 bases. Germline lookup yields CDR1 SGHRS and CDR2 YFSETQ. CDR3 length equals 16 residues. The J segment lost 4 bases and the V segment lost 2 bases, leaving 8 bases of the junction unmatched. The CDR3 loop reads CASSFLGGGLYNEQFF. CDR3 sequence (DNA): TGCGCCAGCAGCTTCCTGGGCGGGGGGTTATACAATGAGCAGTTCTTC.

CDR3 sequence (DNA): TGTGCCATGGGACAATCGGACACTGAAGCTTTCTTT. Its protein product is CAMGQSDTEAFF. The V and J genes are TRBV10-3 and TRBJ1-1, with a tentative D call TRBD1 (6 bases). The germline V and J ends were trimmed by 9 bases and 3 bases, with 11 bases remaining between them. Germline values: CDR1 ENHRY, CDR2 SYGVKD. The CDR3 runs to 12 residues.